This T cell receptor beta chain was identified in a study of blood T cell repertoires in COVID-19. Study-wide background: Specimens from acute and convalescent COVID-19 originated in the United States, Italy and Spain. PBMCs, B-cell-depleted T cells, or T cells provided the cDNA or gDNA that made up the material.

The authors' processing: Amplification of reference gene primers was used by the study to estimate nucleated cell counts. The data were produced by immunoSEQ multiplex PCR, yet TCRdb's version contains in-frame clones alone and is incomplete. V, J and clone size derive from that table, while D and trimming were established from the DNA sequence. The sample contains 150,000 to 200,000 clones, around nine tenths of which appear only once. The source is a man aged 50 or older with acute or convalescent COVID-19. Material for sequencing was peripheral blood.

The CDR3 nucleotides read TGTGCCAGCAGCTTAAGGACAGCCACTGTAGCTAACTATGGCTACACCTTC. Encoded protein: CASSLRTATVANYGYTF. The V and J genes are TRBV7-8 and TRBJ1-2; tentatively, D is TRBD1 (6 bases). CDR1 SGHVS and CDR2 FQNEAQ come from the germline V gene. The CDR3 is 17 amino acids. V was cut by 2 bases and J by 0 bases, with 16 bases left in between.